The 10 T cell receptor beta chains reported below all come from one sample, sequenced in a study of Ad26.COV2.S vaccination and SARS-CoV-2 variants listed by TCRdb under 2021. Receptors were amplified or captured by the immunoSEQ multiplex PCR assay. Not all clones reach the TCRdb copy of this immuneACCESS table, which keeps in-frame sequences only. Checked studies attribute under half of the gap to unresolved V genes and leave the rest unexplained. The sample table records over 400,000 clones; 80% to 95% of these occur just once. Of the sample, less than 4.5% is held by the ten largest clones. The treatment or condition tag for this specimen amounts to: roughly 19 received Ad26.COV2.S at low or high dose, single or two shots; roughly five received placebo; per-sample allocation not given. For vaccine and placebo recipients, the sequenced repertoires came from samples collected on day 63 after the first injection.

This material consisted of peripheral blood, taken in a trial of Ad26.COV2.S vaccine versus placebo. The receptors were sampled from a person between 18 and 59 years old who received the Ad26.COV2.S COVID-19 vaccine or a placebo.

The chain is built from TRBV30 and TRBJ1-1; perhaps TRBD1 as D (6 bases). V was clipped by 4 bases and J by 2 bases, with 11 bases between them. The CDR3 has 13 amino acids. Germline-derived CDR1 and CDR2 are GTSNPN and SVGIG (reference sequence). CDR3 sequence (DNA): TGTGCCTGGACGTGGGGGCGCAACACTGAAGCTTTCTTT. This translates into CAWTWGRNTEAFF.

In regard to this clone: The junction shows a germline mismatch at one end, possibly a read error. This chain links TRBV19 with TRBJ2-6; D might be TRBD1 or TRBD2, each matching 5 bases. CDR1 is LNHDA, CDR2 SQIVND, per germline (reference sequence). This CDR3 comprises 13 residues. The CDR3 loop reads CASSINGANVLTF. CDR3 coding DNA: TGTGCCAGTAGTATTAACGGGGCTAACGTCCTGACTTTC.

The chain has TRBV5-6 and TRBJ1-6; D ambiguous. The CDR3 runs to 13 residues. Germline lookup yields CDR1 SGHDT and CDR2 YYEEEE. V was cut by 6 bases and J by 4 bases, with 8 bases left in between. The CDR3 reads CASKGFYNSPLHF. As DNA, the CDR3 is TGTGCCAGCAAAGGATTTTATAATTCACCCCTCCACTTT.

The chain employs TRBV10-3 and TRBJ2-3; 12 nucleotides line up with TRBD2. This CDR3 spans 16 amino acids. J lost 2 bases, V lost 5 bases, and 5 bases had no gene match. Germline V lookup: CDR1 ENHRY, CDR2 SYGVKD. CDR3 in amino acids: CAISPGTSGYTDTQYF. DNA for the CDR3: TGTGCCATCAGTCCCGGGACTAGCGGGTACACAGATACGCAGTATTTT.

The chain uses TRBV6-2 or TRBV6-3 and TRBJ2-2; the D is unclear. Trimming took off 4 bases at V and 0 bases at J, with 9 bases between the two ends. Germline-derived CDR1 and CDR2 are MNHEY and SVGEGT. The CDR3 extends over 15 amino acids. CDR3 sequence reads: CASSSLGSNTGELFF. DNA for the CDR3: TGTGCCAGCAGTTCCCTGGGATCGAACACCGGGGAGCTGTTTTTT.

A single count supports this clone. The rearrangement uses TRBV7-2 and TRBJ1-2; D might be TRBD1 (5 bases). Germline CDR1 reads SGHTA; CDR2 reads FQGNSA. The V gene lost 5 bases and the J gene lost 4 bases, with 14 bases spanning the gap. The CDR3 extends over 14 amino acids. Here the CDR3 reads CASSPRGVGYGYTF. DNA of the CDR3: TGTGCCAGCAGCCCCCGGGGGGTTGGCTATGGCTACACCTTC.

The V gene is TRBV6-2 or TRBV6-3, the J gene TRBJ1-4; weak D call: TRBD1 (6 bases). Trimming shortened V by 6 bases and J by 8 bases, and 19 bases separated the two germline ends. The germline CDR1 and CDR2 sequences are MNHEY and SVGEGT. CDR3 length: 15 amino acids. CDR3 DNA: TGTGCCAGCAGCCCACTGGGGACACAAACAGAAAAACTGTTTTTT. Translating it yields CASSPLGTQTEKLFF.

The rearrangement joins TRBV4-3 to TRBJ2-7; D possibly corresponds to TRBD1 (6 bases). Germline V CDR1 and CDR2: LGHNA, YSLEER. Trimming took off 0 bases at V and 1 base at J, with 13 bases between the two ends. The CDR3 extends over 16 amino acids. The CDR3 spells CASSQDGQTPSYEQYF. CDR3 nucleotide sequence: TGCGCCAGCAGCCAAGATGGACAGACTCCATCCTACGAGCAGTACTTC.

The chain couples TRBV7-9 to TRBJ2-2; D unresolved. Germline V lookup: CDR1 SEHNR, CDR2 FQNEAQ (reference sequence). Trimming left V 1 base short and J 7 bases short, with 4 bases between. The length of the CDR3 is 12 residues. CDR3 in amino acids: CASSLEVGELFF. CDR3 bases: TGTGCCAGCAGCTTAGAGGTCGGGGAGCTGTTTTTT.

The rearrangement joins TRBV10-3 to TRBJ2-5; tentative D call: TRBD2 (6 bases). Germline CDR1 and CDR2: ENHRY and SYGVKD. CDR3 length equals 14 residues. Trimming pared 4 bases from V and 0 bases from J, leaving 9 bases between. For the CDR3, the DNA is TGTGCCATCAGTGTTGGCGGGAACCAAGAGACCCAGTACTTC. Its protein product is CAISVGGNQETQYF.